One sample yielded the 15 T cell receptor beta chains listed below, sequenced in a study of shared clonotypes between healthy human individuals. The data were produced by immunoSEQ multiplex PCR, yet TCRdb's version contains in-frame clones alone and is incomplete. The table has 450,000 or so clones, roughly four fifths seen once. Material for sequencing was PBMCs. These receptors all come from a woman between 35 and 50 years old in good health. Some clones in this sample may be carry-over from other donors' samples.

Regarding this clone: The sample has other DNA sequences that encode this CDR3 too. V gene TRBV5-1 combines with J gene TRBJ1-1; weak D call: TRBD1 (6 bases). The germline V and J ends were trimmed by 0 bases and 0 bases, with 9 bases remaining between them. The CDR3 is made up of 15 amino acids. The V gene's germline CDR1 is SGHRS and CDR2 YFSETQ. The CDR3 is CASSLAAGVNTEAFF. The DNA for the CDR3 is TGCGCCAGCAGCTTGGCTGCAGGGGTGAACACTGAAGCTTTCTTT.

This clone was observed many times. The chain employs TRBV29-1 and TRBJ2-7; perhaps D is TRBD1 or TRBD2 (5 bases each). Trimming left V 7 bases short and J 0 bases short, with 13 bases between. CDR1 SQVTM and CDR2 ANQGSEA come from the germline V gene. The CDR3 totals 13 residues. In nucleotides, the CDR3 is TGCAGCGCCGGGGCAGGGCCCTCCTACGAGCAGTACTTC. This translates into CSAGAGPSYEQYF.

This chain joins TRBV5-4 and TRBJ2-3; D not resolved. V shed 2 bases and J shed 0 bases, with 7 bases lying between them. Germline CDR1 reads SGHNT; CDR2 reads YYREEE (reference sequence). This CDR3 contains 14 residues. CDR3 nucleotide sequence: TGTGCCAGCAGCTTTAAGGGAAGCACAGATACGCAGTATTTT. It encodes CASSFKGSTDTQYF. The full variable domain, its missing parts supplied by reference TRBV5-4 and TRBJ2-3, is ETGVTQSPTHLIKTRGQQVTLRCSSQSGHNTVSWYQQALGQGPQFIFQYYREEENGRGNFPPRFSGLQFPNYSSELNVNALELDDSALYLCASSFKGSTDTQYFGPGTRLTVL.

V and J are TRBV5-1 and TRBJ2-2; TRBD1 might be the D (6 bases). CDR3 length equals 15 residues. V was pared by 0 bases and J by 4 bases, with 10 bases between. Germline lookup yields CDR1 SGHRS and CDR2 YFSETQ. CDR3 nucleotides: TGCGCCAGCAGCTTGGTACAGGGCGGCACCGGGGAGCTGTTTTTT. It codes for CASSLVQGGTGELFF.

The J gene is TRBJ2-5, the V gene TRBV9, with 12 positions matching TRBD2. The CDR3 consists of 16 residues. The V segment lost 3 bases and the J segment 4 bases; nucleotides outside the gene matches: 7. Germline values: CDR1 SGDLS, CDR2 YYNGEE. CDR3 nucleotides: TGTGCCAGCAGCGGAGAGACTAGCGGGAGCTTAGAGACCCAGTACTTC. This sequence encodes CASSGETSGSLETQYF.

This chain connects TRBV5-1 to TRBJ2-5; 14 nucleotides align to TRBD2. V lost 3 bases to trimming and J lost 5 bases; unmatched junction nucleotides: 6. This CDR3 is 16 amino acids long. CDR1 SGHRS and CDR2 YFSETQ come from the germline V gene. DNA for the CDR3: TGCGCCAGCAGCTCGGGACTAGCGGGAGCGGGGGAGACCCAGTACTTC. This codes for CASSSGLAGAGETQYF.

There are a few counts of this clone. Written as DNA, the CDR3 is TGTGCCAGCAGCTGGCCGGTGGGCGGCTACACCTTC. Protein sequence: CASSWPVGGYTF. The chain uses TRBV7-9 and TRBJ1-2; D is undetermined. The CDR3 length is 12 residues. Germline-derived CDR1 and CDR2 are SEHNR and FQNEAQ (reference sequence). Trimming took 4 bases from V and 8 from J, leaving 11 bases between them.

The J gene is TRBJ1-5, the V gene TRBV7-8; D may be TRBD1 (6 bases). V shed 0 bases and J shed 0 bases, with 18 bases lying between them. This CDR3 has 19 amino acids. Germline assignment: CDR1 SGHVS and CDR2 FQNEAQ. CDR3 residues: CASSLARIGTPYSNQPQHF. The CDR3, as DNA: TGTGCCAGCAGCTTAGCGCGTATAGGGACACCTTATAGCAATCAGCCCCAGCATTTT.

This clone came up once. The CDR3 spells CASSSKSATNEKLFF. In DNA, the CDR3 is TGTGCCAGCAGCTCAAAGAGTGCAACTAATGAAAAACTGTTTTTT. The V and J genes are TRBV11-3 and TRBJ1-4; D gene unclear. V was cut by 4 bases and J by 0 bases, with 9 bases left in between. The length of the CDR3 is 15 residues. Germline V gene data show CDR1 as SGHNT and CDR2 as YENEEA.

CDR3 loop: CASSPTGQGIVYNEQFF. The CDR3 nucleotides are TGTGCCAGCTCACCGACGGGACAGGGCATTGTCTACAATGAGCAGTTCTTC. This chain uses TRBV18 with TRBJ2-1, with TRBD1 identical over 9 bases. V shed 3 bases, J shed 3 bases, and the junction held 9 bases outside the gene matches. The germline CDR1 and CDR2 sequences are KGHSH and LQKENI. The CDR3 extends over 17 amino acids.

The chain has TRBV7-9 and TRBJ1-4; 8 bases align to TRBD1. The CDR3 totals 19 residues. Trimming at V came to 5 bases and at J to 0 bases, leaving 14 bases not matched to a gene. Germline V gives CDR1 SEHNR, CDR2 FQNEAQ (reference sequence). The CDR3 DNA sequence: TGTGCCAGCAGCACTACAAGGACAGGGTATCAACCAACTAATGAAAAACTGTTTTTT. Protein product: CASSTTRTGYQPTNEKLFF. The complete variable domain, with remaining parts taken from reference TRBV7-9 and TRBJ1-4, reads DTGVSQNPRHKITKRGQNVTFRCDPISEHNRLYWYRQTLGQGPEFLTYFQNEAQLEKSRLLSDRFSAERPKGSFSTLEIQRTEQGDSAMYLCASSTTRTGYQPTNEKLFFGSGTQLSVL.

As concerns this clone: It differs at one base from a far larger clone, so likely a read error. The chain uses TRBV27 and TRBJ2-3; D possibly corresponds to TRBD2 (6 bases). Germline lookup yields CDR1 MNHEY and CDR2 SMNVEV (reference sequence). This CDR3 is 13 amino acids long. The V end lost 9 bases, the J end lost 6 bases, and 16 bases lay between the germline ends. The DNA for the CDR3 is TGTGCCAGTAGCGGTCTGGCGGCGGATACGCAGTATTTT. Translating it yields CASSGLAADTQYF.

As DNA, the CDR3 is TGTGCCAGCAGCGGCGGGGGACACAGCTCCTACGAGCAGTACTTC. Protein: CASSGGGHSSYEQYF. V gene TRBV5-6 combines with J gene TRBJ2-5; D may be TRBD2 (7 bases). The J call may be mistaken, given a closer DNA end match to TRBJ2-7. The germline gives CDR1 SGHDT, CDR2 YYEEEE. The CDR3 totals 15 residues.

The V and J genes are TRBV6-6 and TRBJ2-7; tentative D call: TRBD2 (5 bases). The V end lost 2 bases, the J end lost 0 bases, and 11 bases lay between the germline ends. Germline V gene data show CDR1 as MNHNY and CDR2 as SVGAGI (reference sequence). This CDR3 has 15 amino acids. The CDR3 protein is CASSYDRTVSYEQYF. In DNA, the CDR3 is TGTGCCAGCAGTTACGACCGGACTGTCTCCTACGAGCAGTACTTC.

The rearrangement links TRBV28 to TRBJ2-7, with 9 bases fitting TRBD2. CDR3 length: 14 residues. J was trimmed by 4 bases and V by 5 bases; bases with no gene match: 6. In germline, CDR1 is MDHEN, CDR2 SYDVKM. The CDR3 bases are TGTGCCAGCAGTCCAAGACTAGCGGTGTACGAGCAGTACTTC. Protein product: CASSPRLAVYEQYF.